These 27 T cell receptor beta chains share one sample of origin, sequenced in a study of T cell repertoires in cytomegalovirus infection. TCRdb ran MiXCR on the reads and lists one entry per CDR3 protein. In the table there are approximately 400,000 distinct CDR3 sequences, about 33% of which are singletons. The sequencing input was PBMCs. Receptors originate from a human donor in good health (CMV status not recorded). Some clones in this sample may be carry-over from other donors' samples.

This chain links TRBV28 with TRBJ1-2, with D maybe TRBD1 (6 bases). CDR3 size: 14 residues. CDR1 MDHEN and CDR2 SYDVKM come from the germline V gene. V was pared by 5 bases and J by 7 bases, with 17 bases between. CDR3: CASSLSFTGFGYTF. In DNA form, the CDR3 reads TGTGCCAGCAGTCTCTCCTTTACAGGGTTTGGCTACACCTTC.

The V call is TRBV19, the J call TRBJ2-3, with unresolved D. This CDR3 spans 15 amino acids. V dropped 7 bases and J dropped 4 bases, with 18 bases sitting between them. Germline V gene lookup returns CDR1 LNHDA and CDR2 SQIVND (reference sequence). The CDR3 loop is CASTINARNPDTQYF. The CDR3 DNA is TGTGCCAGTACCATCAACGCCAGGAACCCAGATACGCAGTATTTT.

The rearrangement joins TRBV7-3 to TRBJ2-3, with D perhaps TRBD2 (6 bases). Trimming left V 2 bases short and J 6 bases short, with 15 bases between. This CDR3 spans 15 amino acids. Germline CDR1 is SGHTA and CDR2 is FQGTGA. The CDR3 nucleotides are TGTGCCAGCAGCTTAGAAAACCGGCGGGGCGATACGCAGTATTTT. This gives the protein CASSLENRRGDTQYF.

V usage is TRBV20-1 and J usage is TRBJ2-6, with 7 bases lining up with TRBD1. The trim removed 0 bases at V and 0 bases at J, leaving 14 bases unmatched. Per germline, CDR1 DFQATT and CDR2 SNEGSKA (reference sequence). This CDR3 spans 20 amino acids. The CDR3 region is CSARDVQGVVLSSGANVLTF. The CDR3, as DNA: TGCAGTGCTAGAGATGTTCAGGGGGTAGTTCTAAGCTCTGGGGCCAACGTCCTGACTTTC.

Many counts were recorded for this clonotype. The chain carries TRBV7-9 and TRBJ1-1; possibly TRBD1 for D (6 bases). V was shortened by 7 bases and J by 1 base, with 22 bases between the two germline ends. Germline CDR1 and CDR2: SEHNR and FQNEAQ (reference sequence). CDR3 length equals 17 residues. The CDR3 sequence: CASNQSGGGGGNTEAFF. Written as DNA, the CDR3 is TGTGCCAGCAACCAGTCCGGCGGCGGAGGGGGGAACACTGAAGCTTTCTTT.

This chain connects TRBV12-3 or TRBV12-4 to TRBJ2-3, with 8 positions matching TRBD2. The CDR3 is 14 amino acids. V was pared by 6 bases and J by 1 base, with 3 bases of the junction left unmatched. Here the CDR3 DNA reads TGTGCCAGCAGGGCTAGCGGGCGCACAGATACGCAGTATTTT. The encoded protein is CASRASGRTDTQYF.

V usage is TRBV20-1 and J usage is TRBJ2-4; D gene ambiguous. Germline CDR1 DFQATT, CDR2 SNEGSKA (reference sequence). Trimming removed 1 base at V and 3 bases at J, with 13 bases between. This CDR3 region has 15 residues. In DNA form, the CDR3 reads TGCAGTGCTAGAGGGGGAACGAGAAACAAAAACATTCAGTACTTC. It is translated as CSARGGTRNKNIQYF.

The chain carries TRBV4-2 and TRBJ1-3, with D perhaps matching TRBD1 (6 bases). CDR1 is LGHNA and CDR2 is YNFKEQ in the germline V gene. The CDR3 is 16 residues long. The ends were cut back, 4 bases at V and 0 bases at J, with 13 bases in the middle. The CDR3 sequence is CASSLTGFVSGNTIYF. In DNA form, the CDR3 reads TGTGCCAGCAGCCTAACAGGGTTTGTCTCTGGAAACACCATATATTTT.

J is TRBJ2-1 and V is TRBV6-8, with D hard to call. The germline CDR1 and CDR2 sequences are MNHGY and SAAAGT. The CDR3 runs 11 residues. The V and J ends lost 1 base and 10 bases respectively, with 5 bases between them. The CDR3 sequence is CASSYLFEQFF. The CDR3 DNA follows: TGTGCCAGCAGTTACTTGTTCGAGCAGTTCTTC.

This clonotype was seen more than once but under ten times. CDR3 nucleotides: TGTGCCAGCAGCTTAGTTGTGCAAAATGAAAAACTGTTTTTT. It codes for CASSLVVQNEKLFF. The rearrangement links TRBV7-8 to TRBJ1-4; D remains unclear. V was shortened by 1 base and J by 5 bases, with 8 bases between the two germline ends. The CDR3 totals 14 residues. CDR1 SGHVS and CDR2 FQNEAQ come from the germline V gene.

The chain uses TRBV20-1 and TRBJ2-7; D possibly corresponds to TRBD1 (5 bases). Trimming shortened V by 4 bases and J by 0 bases, and 10 bases separated the two germline ends. Germline V gene sequence: CDR1 DFQATT, CDR2 SNEGSKA (reference sequence). The CDR3 extends over 13 amino acids. Here the CDR3 DNA reads TGCAGTGCTACGACAGTAGACTCCTACGAGCAGTACTTC. It encodes CSATTVDSYEQYF.

The chain combines TRBV4-3 with TRBJ2-4, with unresolved D. The germline CDR1 and CDR2 sequences are LGHNA and YSLEER. The CDR3 sequence is 15 residues long. V shed 8 bases and J shed 1 base, with 15 bases lying between them. CDR3 nucleotide sequence: TGCGCCAGCCAAAGCGATTTGTGGGCCAAAAACATTCAGTACTTC. Protein product: CASQSDLWAKNIQYF.

This clonotype turned up a few times. CDR3 in DNA: TGTGCCAGCAGTCCGCACAGACGCGATAATGAAAAACTGTTTTTT. This gives the protein CASSPHRRDNEKLFF. The chain couples TRBV27 to TRBJ1-4; no reliable D call. This CDR3 has 15 residues. Trimming removed 5 bases at V and 4 bases at J, with 14 bases between. CDR1 is MNHEY and CDR2 is SMNVEV in the germline V gene (reference sequence).

This clonotype occurred a few times. The chain uses TRBV7-2 and TRBJ2-4; perhaps TRBD2 as D (6 bases). The CDR3 consists of 17 residues. Germline CDR1 reads SGHTA; CDR2 reads FQGNSA. V lost 1 base, J lost 0 bases, and 13 bases lay in between. CDR3 amino acids: CASSLVPGDLAKNIQYF. CDR3 DNA: TGTGCCAGCAGCTTAGTGCCGGGGGACTTAGCCAAAAACATTCAGTACTTC. The full variable domain, rest sourced from reference TRBV7-2 and TRBJ2-4, is GAGVSQSPSNKVTEKGKDVELRCDPISGHTALYWYRQSLGQGLEFLIYFQGNSAPDKSGLPSDRFSAERTGGSVSTLTIQRTQQEDSAVYLCASSLVPGDLAKNIQYFGAGTRLSVL.

This clonotype was detected ten times or more. The V call is TRBV20-1, the J call TRBJ2-6, with TRBD1 identical over 9 bases. V shed 6 bases and J 0 bases; nucleotides not matched to a gene: 6. This CDR3 has 16 residues. CDR1 DFQATT and CDR2 SNEGSKA come from the germline V gene (reference sequence). As DNA, the CDR3 is TGCAGTGCCCAGGAACAGGGGGCCTCTGGGGCCAACGTCCTGACTTTC. It translates to CSAQEQGASGANVLTF.

Turning to this clonotype: Just one base apart from a much larger clone, this may be a read error. The chain carries TRBV7-2 and TRBJ1-2, with TRBD1 as a possible D gene (6 bases). CDR3 length: 14 amino acids. V was cut by 5 bases and J by 9 bases, with 19 bases left in between. The V gene's germline CDR1 is SGHTA and CDR2 FQGNSA. The DNA for the CDR3 is TGTGCCAGCAGCCCAGGGCCCGGGGGGCGCAGCTACACCTTC. The encoded protein is CASSPGPGGRSYTF.

This chain links TRBV2 with TRBJ2-2; 9 bases fit TRBD2. CDR3 length: 15 amino acids. V gave up 5 bases and J gave up 5 bases; unmatched junction bases: 6. Germline V gives CDR1 SNHLY, CDR2 FYNNEI. CDR3 DNA sequence: TGTGCCAGCAGTCGAAGCGGGGGGAGAACCGGGGAGCTGTTTTTT. As protein: CASSRSGGRTGELFF.

This clonotype was seen repeatedly, ten times or more. The rearrangement uses TRBV7-2 and TRBJ1-4; D not resolved. The CDR3 extends over 18 amino acids. Trimming left V 4 bases short and J 3 bases short, with 21 bases between. Germline CDR1 and CDR2: SGHTA and FQGNSA. CDR3 sequence reads: CASSSTGLGGLPNEKLFF. The DNA for the CDR3 is TGTGCCAGCAGCTCCACGGGGTTGGGTGGCCTTCCTAATGAAAAACTGTTTTTT. The full variable domain, completed using reference TRBV7-2 and TRBJ1-4, is GAGVSQSPSNKVTEKGKDVELRCDPISGHTALYWYRQSLGQGLEFLIYFQGNSAPDKSGLPSDRFSAERTGGSVSTLTIQRTQQEDSAVYLCASSSTGLGGLPNEKLFFGSGTQLSVL.

This clonotype was counted ten times or more. The chain is built from TRBV7-2 and TRBJ1-5, with 8 nucleotides matching TRBD1. CDR1 is SGHTA and CDR2 is FQGNSA in the germline V gene. The CDR3 runs to 17 residues. J gave up 6 bases and V 0 bases, and 10 bases lay outside the gene matches. CDR3 protein: CASSLAPRQGRSQPQHF. CDR3 bases: TGTGCCAGCAGCTTAGCGCCGAGACAGGGGAGAAGTCAGCCCCAGCATTTT.

This clonotype was counted many times. The rearrangement uses TRBV7-8 and TRBJ2-1; no reliable D call. Trimming left V 2 bases short and J 0 bases short, with 8 bases between. The germline CDR1 and CDR2 sequences are SGHVS and FQNEAQ. This CDR3 region has 15 residues. CDR3 coding DNA: TGTGCCAGCAGCTTAAGTCATAGCTCCTACAATGAGCAGTTCTTC. This codes for CASSLSHSSYNEQFF.

V is TRBV29-1 and J is TRBJ2-2, with no clear D. CDR3 size: 15 residues. CDR1 is SQVTM and CDR2 is ANQGSEA in the germline V gene. V was shortened by 7 bases and J by 4 bases, with 19 bases between the two germline ends. The CDR3 DNA is TGCAGCGCTGGAAGAGTAGCAAGCCCCACCGGGGAGCTGTTTTTT. It specifies CSAGRVASPTGELFF.

V is TRBV19 and J is TRBJ2-2; 12 bases align to TRBD2. Germline CDR1 is LNHDA and CDR2 is SQIVND (reference sequence). CDR3 length: 14 residues. With 7 bases clipped from V and 5 bases from J, the junction kept 2 bases outside the gene matches. The CDR3 spells CASTGLAGTGELFF. The CDR3 region has the DNA TGTGCCAGTACCGGACTAGCGGGGACCGGGGAGCTGTTTTTT. Supplemented by reference TRBV19 and TRBJ2-2, the full variable domain reads DGGITQSPKYLFRKEGQNVTLSCEQNLNHDAMYWYRQDPGQGLRLIYYSQIVNDFQKGDIAEGYSVSREKKESFPLTVTSAQKNPTAFYLCASTGLAGTGELFFGEGSRLTVL.

The chain employs TRBV5-1 and TRBJ2-7, with 8 bases identical to TRBD1. Germline V gene lookup returns CDR1 SGHRS and CDR2 YFSETQ. The CDR3 is 15 amino acids. V dropped 0 bases and J dropped 4; count of bases not matched to a gene: 6. The CDR3 is CASSLVDRVLYEQYF. In DNA, the CDR3 is TGCGCCAGCAGCTTGGTGGACAGGGTTCTTTACGAGCAGTACTTC.

The gene calls are TRBV6-2 or TRBV6-3 and TRBJ2-1; D is possibly TRBD2 (6 bases). The germline V gene has CDR1 MNHEY and CDR2 SVGEGT. V was clipped by 4 bases and J by 0 bases, with 10 bases between them. The CDR3 has 15 amino acids. Here the CDR3 DNA reads TGTGCCAGCAGTTTCGGGGGAAACTCCTACAATGAGCAGTTCTTC. It is translated as CASSFGGNSYNEQFF.

The chain recombines TRBV7-2 with TRBJ2-2; D ambiguous. Germline V CDR1 and CDR2: SGHTA, FQGNSA. The ends were cut back, 3 bases at V and 2 bases at J, with 13 bases in the middle. The CDR3 runs to 16 residues. The CDR3 DNA reads TGTGCCAGCAGCTTTCTGTCGGCTATTAACACCGGGGAGCTGTTTTTT. The encoded protein is CASSFLSAINTGELFF. Full variable domain (rest looked up from reference TRBV7-2 and TRBJ2-2): GAGVSQSPSNKVTEKGKDVELRCDPISGHTALYWYRQSLGQGLEFLIYFQGNSAPDKSGLPSDRFSAERTGGSVSTLTIQRTQQEDSAVYLCASSFLSAINTGELFFGEGSRLTVL.

This clonotype has just a few counts. The CDR3 spells CASSERQGLDTQYF. For the CDR3, the DNA is TGTGCCAGCAGTGAAAGACAGGGCTTAGATACGCAGTATTTT. The J gene is TRBJ2-3, the V gene TRBV6-1; 7 bases are shared with TRBD1. Unmatched junction bases numbered 4, after V lost 2 bases and J lost 5 bases. The CDR3 has 14 amino acids. The V gene's germline CDR1 is MNHNS and CDR2 SASEGT.

This clonotype was recorded a few times. V is TRBV29-1 and J is TRBJ2-4; 7 bases are shared with TRBD1. CDR3 size: 15 residues. Losses at the gene ends were 6 bases for V and 5 bases for J; bases not matched to a gene: 13. Germline CDR1 and CDR2: SQVTM and ANQGSEA. The CDR3 sequence: CSVVDTDRPENIQYF. CDR3 sequence (DNA): TGCAGCGTAGTAGATACGGACAGGCCTGAAAACATTCAGTACTTC.